This TCR beta chain was obtained from a study of T cell changes during pregnancy in multiple sclerosis. In germline, CDR1 is MNHEY, CDR2 SMNVEV (reference sequence). V shed 0 bases and J shed 5 bases, with 10 bases lying between them. The CDR3 has 14 residues. Assay used: immunoSEQ multiplex PCR; TCRdb lists only in-frame clones, some missing. The sample gives roughly 56,000 clones, around 90% of which show up once; approximately 0.45% is in the top ten. The chain has TRBV27 and TRBJ1-2; D is unclear. The TCR originated in a female donor in good health, enrolled as a control in a pregnancy study. The sequencing used CD4+ T cells from peripheral blood mononuclear cells, collected after pregnancy. CDR3 in DNA: TGTGCCAGCAGTTTATCCCGGGTTAGGTATGGCTACACCTTC. Its translation: CASSLSRVRYGYTF.